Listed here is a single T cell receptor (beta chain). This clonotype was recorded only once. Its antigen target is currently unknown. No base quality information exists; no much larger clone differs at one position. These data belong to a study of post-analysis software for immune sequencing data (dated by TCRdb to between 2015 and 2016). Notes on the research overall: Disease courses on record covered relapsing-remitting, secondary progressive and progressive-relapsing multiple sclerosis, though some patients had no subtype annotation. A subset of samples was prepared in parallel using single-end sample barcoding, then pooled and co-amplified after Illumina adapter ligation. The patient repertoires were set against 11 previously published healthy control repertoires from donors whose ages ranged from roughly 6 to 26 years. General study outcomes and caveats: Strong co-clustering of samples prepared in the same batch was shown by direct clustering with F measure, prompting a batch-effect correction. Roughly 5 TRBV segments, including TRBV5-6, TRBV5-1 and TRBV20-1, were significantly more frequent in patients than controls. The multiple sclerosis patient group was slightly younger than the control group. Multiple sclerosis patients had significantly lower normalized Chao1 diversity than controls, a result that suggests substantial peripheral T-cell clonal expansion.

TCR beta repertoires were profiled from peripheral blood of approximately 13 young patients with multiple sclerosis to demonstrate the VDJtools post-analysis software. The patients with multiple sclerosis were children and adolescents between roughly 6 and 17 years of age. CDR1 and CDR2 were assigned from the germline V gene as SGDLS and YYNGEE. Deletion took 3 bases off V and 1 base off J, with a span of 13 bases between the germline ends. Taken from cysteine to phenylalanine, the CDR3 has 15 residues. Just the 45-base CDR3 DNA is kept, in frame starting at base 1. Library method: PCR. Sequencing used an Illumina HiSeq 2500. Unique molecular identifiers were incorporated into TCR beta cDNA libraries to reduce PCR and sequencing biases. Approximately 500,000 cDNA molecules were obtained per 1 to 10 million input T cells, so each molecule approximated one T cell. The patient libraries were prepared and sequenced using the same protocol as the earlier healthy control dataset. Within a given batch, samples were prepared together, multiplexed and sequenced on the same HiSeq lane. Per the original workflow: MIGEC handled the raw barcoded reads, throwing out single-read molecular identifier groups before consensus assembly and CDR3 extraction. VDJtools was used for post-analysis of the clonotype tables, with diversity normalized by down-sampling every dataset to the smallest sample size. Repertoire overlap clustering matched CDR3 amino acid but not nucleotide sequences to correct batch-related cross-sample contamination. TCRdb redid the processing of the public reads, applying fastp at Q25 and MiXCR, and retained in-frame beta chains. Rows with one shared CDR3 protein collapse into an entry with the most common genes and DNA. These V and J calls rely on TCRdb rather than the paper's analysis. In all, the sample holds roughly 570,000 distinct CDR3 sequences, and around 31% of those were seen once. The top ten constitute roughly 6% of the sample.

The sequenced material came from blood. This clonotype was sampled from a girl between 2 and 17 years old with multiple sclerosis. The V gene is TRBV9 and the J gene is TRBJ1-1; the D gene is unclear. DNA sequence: TGTGCCAGCAGCGAGGGCCCCTCGGGGAACACTGAAGCTTTCTTT. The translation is CASSEGPSGNTEAFF.